This T cell receptor (beta chain) came from a study of beta chain features in type 1 diabetes. Study findings and constraints: The study found that naive, central memory and Treg TCRB repertoires appeared more similar in patients than in healthy donors. The study left unresolved whether HLA type influences TCRB rearrangement.

Expressed TCRB transcripts were sequenced because the entire RNA isolate underwent reverse transcription. TCRdb keeps only in-frame clones here, not all; method: immunoSEQ multiplex PCR. This table holds fewer than 250,000 clones, 13% to 15% found once. In this sample, this clone turned up a few times. Antigen specificity is unknown. CDR1 is WSHSY, CDR2 SAAADI, per germline. The CDR3 totals 16 residues. Germline trimming cut 8 bases from V and 1 base from J; bases unmatched to any gene: 5. Source material: naive CD4+ T cells from blood. V is TRBV10-2 and J is TRBJ2-5; 15 bases line up with TRBD2. This sequence originates from a woman between 35 and 50 years old in good health. The CDR3 nucleotides are TGCGCCAGCCACGGGACTAGCGGGGGGTCCCAAGAGACCCAGTACTTC. Translated: CASHGTSGGSQETQYF.